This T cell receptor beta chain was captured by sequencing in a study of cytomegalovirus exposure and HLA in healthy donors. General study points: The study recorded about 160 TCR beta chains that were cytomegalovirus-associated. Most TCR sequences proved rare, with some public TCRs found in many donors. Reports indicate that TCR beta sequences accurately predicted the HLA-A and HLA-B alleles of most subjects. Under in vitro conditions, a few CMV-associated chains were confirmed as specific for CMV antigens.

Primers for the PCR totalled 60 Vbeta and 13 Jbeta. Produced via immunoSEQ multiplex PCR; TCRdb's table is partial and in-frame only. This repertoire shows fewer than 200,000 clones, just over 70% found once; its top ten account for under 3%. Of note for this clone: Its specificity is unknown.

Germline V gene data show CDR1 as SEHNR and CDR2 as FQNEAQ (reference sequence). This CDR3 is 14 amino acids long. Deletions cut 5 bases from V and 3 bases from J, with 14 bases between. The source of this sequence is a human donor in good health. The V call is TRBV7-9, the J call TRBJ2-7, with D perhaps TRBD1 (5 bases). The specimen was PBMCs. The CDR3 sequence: CASSLGRALYEQYF. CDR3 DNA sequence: TGTGCCAGCAGCCTAGGCAGGGCCCTCTACGAGCAGTACTTC.